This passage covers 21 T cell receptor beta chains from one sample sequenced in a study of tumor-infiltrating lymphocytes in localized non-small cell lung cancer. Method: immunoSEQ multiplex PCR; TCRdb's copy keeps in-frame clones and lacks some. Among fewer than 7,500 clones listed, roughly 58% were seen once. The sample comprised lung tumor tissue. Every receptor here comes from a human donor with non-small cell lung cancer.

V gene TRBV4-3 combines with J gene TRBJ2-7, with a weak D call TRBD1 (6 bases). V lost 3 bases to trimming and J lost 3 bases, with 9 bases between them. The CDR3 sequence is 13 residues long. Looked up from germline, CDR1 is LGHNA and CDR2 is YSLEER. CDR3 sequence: CASSQFRGYEQYF. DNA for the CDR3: TGCGCCAGCAGCCAGTTCAGGGGCTACGAGCAGTACTTC.

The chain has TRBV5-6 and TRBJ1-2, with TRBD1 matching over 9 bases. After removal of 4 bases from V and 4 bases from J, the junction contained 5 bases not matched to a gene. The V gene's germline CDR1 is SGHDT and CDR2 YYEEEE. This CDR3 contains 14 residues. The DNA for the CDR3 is TGTGCCAGCAGCCTGCCGGGACAGGGCTATGGCTACACCTTC. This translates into CASSLPGQGYGYTF. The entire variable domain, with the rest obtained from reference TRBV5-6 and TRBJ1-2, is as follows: DAGVTQSPTHLIKTRGQQVTLRCSPKSGHDTVSWYQQALGQGPQFIFQYYEEEERQRGNFPDRFSGHQFPNYSSELNVNALLLGDSALYLCASSLPGQGYGYTFGSGTRLTVV.

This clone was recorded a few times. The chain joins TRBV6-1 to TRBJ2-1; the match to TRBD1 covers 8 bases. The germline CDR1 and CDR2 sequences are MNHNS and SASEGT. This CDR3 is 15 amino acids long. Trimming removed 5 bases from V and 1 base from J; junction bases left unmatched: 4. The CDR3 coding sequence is TGTGCCAGCAGTTTGACAGGGGCGTCCTACAATGAGCAGTTCTTC. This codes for CASSLTGASYNEQFF.

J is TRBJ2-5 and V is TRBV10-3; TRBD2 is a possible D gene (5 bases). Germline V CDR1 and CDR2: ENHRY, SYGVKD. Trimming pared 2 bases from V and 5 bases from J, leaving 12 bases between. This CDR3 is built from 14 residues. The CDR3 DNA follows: TGTGCCATCAGTGAGAGGACGGGGTCGGAGACCCAGTACTTC. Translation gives CAISERTGSETQYF.

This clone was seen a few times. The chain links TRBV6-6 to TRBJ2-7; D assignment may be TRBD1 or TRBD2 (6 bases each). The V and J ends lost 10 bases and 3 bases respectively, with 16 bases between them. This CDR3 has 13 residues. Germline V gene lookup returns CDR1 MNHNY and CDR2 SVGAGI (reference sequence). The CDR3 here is CAIRGASDYEQYF. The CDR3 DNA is TGTGCCATTAGGGGGGCGTCCGACTACGAGCAGTACTTC.

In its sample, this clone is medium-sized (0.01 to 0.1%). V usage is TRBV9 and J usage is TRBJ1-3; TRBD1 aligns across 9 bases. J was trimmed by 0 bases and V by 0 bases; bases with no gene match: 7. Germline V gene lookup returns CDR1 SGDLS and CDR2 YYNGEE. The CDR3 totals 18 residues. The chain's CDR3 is CASSVEPDRGSSGNTIYF. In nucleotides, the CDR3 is TGTGCCAGCAGCGTAGAGCCCGACAGGGGGAGCTCTGGAAACACCATATATTTT. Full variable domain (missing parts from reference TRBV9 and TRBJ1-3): DSGVTQTPKHLITATGQRVTLRCSPRSGDLSVYWYQQSLDQGLQFLIQYYNGEERAKGNILERFSAQQFPDLHSELNLSSLELGDSALYFCASSVEPDRGSSGNTIYFGEGSWLTVV.

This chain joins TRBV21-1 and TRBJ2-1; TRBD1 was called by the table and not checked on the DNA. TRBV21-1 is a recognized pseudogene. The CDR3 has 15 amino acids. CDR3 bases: TGTGCCAGCACCGACGGGACAGGGACCTACAATGAGCAGTTCTTC. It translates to CASTDGTGTYNEQFF.

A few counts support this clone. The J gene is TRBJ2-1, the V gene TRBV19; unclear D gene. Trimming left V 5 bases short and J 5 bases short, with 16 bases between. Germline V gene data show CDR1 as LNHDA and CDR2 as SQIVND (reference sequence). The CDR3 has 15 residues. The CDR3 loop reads CASSLGPLEHNEQFF. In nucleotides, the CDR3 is TGTGCCAGTAGTCTCGGACCCCTAGAGCACAATGAGCAGTTCTTC.

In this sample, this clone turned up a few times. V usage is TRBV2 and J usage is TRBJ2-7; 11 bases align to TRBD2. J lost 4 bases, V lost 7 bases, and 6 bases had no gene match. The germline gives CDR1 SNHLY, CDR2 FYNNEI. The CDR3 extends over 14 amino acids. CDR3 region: CASNLAGGAYEQYF. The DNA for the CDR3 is TGTGCCAGCAACTTAGCGGGAGGGGCTTACGAGCAGTACTTC.

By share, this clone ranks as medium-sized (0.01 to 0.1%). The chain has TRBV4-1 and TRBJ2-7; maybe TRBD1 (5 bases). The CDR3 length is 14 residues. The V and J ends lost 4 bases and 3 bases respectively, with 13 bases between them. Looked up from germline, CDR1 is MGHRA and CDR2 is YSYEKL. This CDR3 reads CASSRNDRDYEQYF. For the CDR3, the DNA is TGCGCCAGCAGCCGAAATGACAGAGACTACGAGCAGTACTTC.

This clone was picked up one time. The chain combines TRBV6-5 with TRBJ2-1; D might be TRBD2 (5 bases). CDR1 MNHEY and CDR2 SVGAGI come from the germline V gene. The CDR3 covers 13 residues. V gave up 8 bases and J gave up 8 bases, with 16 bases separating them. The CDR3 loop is CASREGVIDEQFF. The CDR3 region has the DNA TGTGCCAGCCGCGAGGGAGTTATAGATGAGCAGTTCTTC.

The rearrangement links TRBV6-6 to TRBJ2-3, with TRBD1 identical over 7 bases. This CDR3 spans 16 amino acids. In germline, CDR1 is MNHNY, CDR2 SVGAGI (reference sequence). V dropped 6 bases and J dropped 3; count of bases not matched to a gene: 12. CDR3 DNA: TGTGCCAGCAGCTTCACACCAGGGGGAAAAACAGATACGCAGTATTTT. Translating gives CASSFTPGGKTDTQYF.

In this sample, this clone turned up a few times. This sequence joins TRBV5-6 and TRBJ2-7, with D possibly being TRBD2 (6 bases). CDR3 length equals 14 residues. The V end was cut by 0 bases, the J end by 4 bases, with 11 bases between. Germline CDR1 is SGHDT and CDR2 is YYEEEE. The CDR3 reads CASSLGGDHYEQYF. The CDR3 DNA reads TGTGCCAGCAGCTTGGGGGGGGACCATTACGAGCAGTACTTC. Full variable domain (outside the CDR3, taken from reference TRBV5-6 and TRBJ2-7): DAGVTQSPTHLIKTRGQQVTLRCSPKSGHDTVSWYQQALGQGPQFIFQYYEEEERQRGNFPDRFSGHQFPNYSSELNVNALLLGDSALYLCASSLGGDHYEQYFGPGTRLTVT.

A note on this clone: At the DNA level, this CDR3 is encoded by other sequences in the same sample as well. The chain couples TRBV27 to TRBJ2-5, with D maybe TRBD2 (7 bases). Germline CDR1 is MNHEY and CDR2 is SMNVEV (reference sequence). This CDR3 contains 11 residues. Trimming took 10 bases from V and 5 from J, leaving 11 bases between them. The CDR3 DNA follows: TGTGCCACCAAGGGGGGGGAGACCCAGTACTTC. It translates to CATKGGETQYF.

CDR3 region: CAISTLGQTSTETQYF. The CDR3 bases are TGTGCCATCAGTACTCTCGGACAGACATCTACAGAGACCCAGTACTTC. This chain links TRBV10-3 with TRBJ2-5; a possible D gene is TRBD1 (6 bases). V was cut by 5 bases and J by 4 bases, with 20 bases left in between. The germline V gene encodes CDR1 ENHRY and CDR2 SYGVKD. The CDR3 length is 16 residues.

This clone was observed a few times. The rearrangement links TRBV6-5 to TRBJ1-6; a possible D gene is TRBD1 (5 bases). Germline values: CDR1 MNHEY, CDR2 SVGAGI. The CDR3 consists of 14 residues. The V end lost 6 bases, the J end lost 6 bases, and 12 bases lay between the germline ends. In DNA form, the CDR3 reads TGTGCCAGCAGCTTTATAGGGGTTAATTCACCCCTCCACTTT. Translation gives CASSFIGVNSPLHF.

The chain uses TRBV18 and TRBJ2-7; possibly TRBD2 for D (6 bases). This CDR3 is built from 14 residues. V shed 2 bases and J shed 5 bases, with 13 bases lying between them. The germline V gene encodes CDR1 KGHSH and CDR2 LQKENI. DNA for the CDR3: TGTGCCAGCTCACCAATCGGGAGAGCCCACGAGCAGTACTTC. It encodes CASSPIGRAHEQYF.

CDR3 loop: CASSVGDTQYF. CDR3 coding DNA: TGTGCCAGCAGCGTAGGGGATACGCAGTATTTT. This chain joins TRBV9 and TRBJ2-3; D not resolved. Between the trimmed V and J ends, which lost 0 bases and 6 bases, there was a span of 2 bases. Germline values: CDR1 SGDLS, CDR2 YYNGEE. This CDR3 has 11 residues. Looking up the rest from reference TRBV9 and TRBJ2-3 gives the full variable domain: DSGVTQTPKHLITATGQRVTLRCSPRSGDLSVYWYQQSLDQGLQFLIQYYNGEERAKGNILERFSAQQFPDLHSELNLSSLELGDSALYFCASSVGDTQYFGPGTRLTVL.

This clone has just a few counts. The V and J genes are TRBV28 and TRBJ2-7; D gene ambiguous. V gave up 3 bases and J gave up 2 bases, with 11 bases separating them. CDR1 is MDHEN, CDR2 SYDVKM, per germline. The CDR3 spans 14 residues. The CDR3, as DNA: TGTGCCAGCAGTTTGGCCCAGAATACCTACGAGCAGTACTTC. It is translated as CASSLAQNTYEQYF. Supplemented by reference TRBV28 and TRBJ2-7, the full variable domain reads DVKVTQSSRYLVKRTGEKVFLECVQDMDHENMFWYRQDPGLGLRLIYFSYDVKMKEKGDIPEGYSVSREKKERFSLILESASTNQTSMYLCASSLAQNTYEQYFGPGTRLTVT.

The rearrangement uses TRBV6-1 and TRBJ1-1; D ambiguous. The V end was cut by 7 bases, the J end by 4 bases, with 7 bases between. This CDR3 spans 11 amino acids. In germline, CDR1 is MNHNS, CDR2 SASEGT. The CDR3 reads CASIGGTEAFF. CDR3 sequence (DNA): TGTGCCAGCATCGGAGGCACTGAAGCTTTCTTT.

The CDR3 loop is CASSPEPSTNEKLFF. The CDR3 DNA reads TGTGCCAGCAGCCCTGAGCCCTCAACTAATGAAAAACTGTTTTTT. This chain uses TRBV7-9 with TRBJ1-4; D unresolved. The V gene's germline CDR1 is SEHNR and CDR2 FQNEAQ (reference sequence). The ends were cut back, 5 bases at V and 0 bases at J, with 10 bases in the middle. The CDR3 runs 15 residues.